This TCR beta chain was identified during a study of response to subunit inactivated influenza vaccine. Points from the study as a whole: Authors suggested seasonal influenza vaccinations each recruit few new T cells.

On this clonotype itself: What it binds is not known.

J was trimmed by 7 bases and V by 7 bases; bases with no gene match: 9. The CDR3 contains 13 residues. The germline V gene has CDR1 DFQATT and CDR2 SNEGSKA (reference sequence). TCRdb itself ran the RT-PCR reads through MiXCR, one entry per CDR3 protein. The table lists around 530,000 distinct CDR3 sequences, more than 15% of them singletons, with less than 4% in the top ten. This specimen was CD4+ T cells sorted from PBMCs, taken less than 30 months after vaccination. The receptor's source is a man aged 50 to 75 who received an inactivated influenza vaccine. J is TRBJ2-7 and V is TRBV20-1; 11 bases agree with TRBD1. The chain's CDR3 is CSVMDRGRREQYF. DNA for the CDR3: TGCAGTGTTATGGACAGGGGGCGTCGGGAGCAGTACTTC.